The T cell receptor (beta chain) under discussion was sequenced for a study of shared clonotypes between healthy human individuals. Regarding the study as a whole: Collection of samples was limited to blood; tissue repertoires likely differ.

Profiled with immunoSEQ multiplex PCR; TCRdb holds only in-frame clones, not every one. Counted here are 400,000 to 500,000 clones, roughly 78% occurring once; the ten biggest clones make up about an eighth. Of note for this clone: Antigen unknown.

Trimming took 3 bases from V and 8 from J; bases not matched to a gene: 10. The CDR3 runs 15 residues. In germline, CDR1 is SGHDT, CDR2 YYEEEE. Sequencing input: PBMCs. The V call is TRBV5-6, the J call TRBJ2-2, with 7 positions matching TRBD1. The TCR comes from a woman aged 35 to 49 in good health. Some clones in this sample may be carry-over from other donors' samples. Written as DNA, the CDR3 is TGTGCCAGCAGCTCCCTGGGCCAGGGGGAAGGGGAGCTGTTTTTT. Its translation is CASSSLGQGEGELFF.